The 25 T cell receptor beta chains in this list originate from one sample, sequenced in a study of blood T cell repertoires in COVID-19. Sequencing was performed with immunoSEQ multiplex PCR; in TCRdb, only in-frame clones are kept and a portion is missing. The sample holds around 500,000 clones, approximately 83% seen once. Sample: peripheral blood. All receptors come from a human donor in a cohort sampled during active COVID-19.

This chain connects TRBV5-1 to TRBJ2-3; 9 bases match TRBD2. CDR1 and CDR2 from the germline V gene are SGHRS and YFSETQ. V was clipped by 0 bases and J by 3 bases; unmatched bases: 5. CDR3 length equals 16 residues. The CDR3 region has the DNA TGCGCCAGCAGCTTGGAAGGTAGCGGGAGAACAGATACGCAGTATTTT. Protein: CASSLEGSGRTDTQYF.

The CDR3 DNA reads as TGTGCCAGCTCACCTCTCGACAGGCAAGATGGCTACACCTTC. Its protein is CASSPLDRQDGYTF. The rearrangement links TRBV18 to TRBJ1-2; tentative D call: TRBD1 (6 bases). V gave up 3 bases and J gave up 6 bases, with 14 bases separating them. The CDR3 sequence is 14 residues long. Germline V gene sequence: CDR1 KGHSH, CDR2 LQKENI.

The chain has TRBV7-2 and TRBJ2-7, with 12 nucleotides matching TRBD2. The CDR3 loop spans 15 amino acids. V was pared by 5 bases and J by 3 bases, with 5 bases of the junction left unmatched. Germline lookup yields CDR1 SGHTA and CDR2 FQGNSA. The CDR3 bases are TGTGCCAGCAGCCCGACTAGCGGGAGTAACTACGAGCAGTACTTC. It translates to CASSPTSGSNYEQYF.

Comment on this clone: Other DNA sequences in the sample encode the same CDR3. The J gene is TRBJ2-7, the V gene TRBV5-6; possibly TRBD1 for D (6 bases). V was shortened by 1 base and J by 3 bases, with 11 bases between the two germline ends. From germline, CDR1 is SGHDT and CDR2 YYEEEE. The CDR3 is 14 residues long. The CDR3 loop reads CASSLRLGGYEQYF. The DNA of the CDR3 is TGTGCCAGCAGCTTGCGGCTAGGGGGCTACGAGCAGTACTTC.

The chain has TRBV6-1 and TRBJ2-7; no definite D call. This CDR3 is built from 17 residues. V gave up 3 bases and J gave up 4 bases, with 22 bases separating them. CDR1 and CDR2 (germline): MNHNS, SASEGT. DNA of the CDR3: TGTGCCAGCAGTGACGAAACCAAGCCCTTCCTTTCTTACGAGCAGTACTTC. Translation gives CASSDETKPFLSYEQYF.

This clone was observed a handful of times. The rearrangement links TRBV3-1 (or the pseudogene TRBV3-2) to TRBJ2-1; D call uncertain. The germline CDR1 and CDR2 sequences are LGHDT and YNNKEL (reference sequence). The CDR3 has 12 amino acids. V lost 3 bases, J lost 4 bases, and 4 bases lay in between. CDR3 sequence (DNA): TGTGCCAGCAGCCACCCGTACAATGAGCAGTTCTTC. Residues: CASSHPYNEQFF.

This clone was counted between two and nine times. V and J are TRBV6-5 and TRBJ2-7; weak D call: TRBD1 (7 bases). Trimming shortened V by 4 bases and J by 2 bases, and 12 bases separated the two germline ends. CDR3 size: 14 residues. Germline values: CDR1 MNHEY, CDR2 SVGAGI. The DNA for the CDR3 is TGTGCCAGCAGTTTTACAGGGGAGGCCTACGAGCAGTACTTC. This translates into CASSFTGEAYEQYF.

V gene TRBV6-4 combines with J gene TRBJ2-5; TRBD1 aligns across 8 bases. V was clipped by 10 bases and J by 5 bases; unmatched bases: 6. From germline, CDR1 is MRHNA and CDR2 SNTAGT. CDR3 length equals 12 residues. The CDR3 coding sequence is TGTGCCACCCCAGGGGGCTTGGAGACCCAGTACTTC. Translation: CATPGGLETQYF.

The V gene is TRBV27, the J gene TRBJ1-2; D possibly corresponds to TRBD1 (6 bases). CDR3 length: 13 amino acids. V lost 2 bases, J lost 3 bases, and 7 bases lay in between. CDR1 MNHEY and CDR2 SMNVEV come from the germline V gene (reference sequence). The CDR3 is CASSLDRHYGYTF. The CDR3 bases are TGTGCCAGCAGTTTAGACAGGCACTATGGCTACACCTTC.

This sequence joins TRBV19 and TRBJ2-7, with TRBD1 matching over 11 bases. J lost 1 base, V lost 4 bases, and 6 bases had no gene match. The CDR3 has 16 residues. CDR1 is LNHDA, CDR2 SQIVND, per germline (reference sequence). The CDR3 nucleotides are TGTGCCAGTAGTAGCCCCCGGGACAGGGGGTCCTACGAGCAGTACTTC. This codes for CASSSPRDRGSYEQYF. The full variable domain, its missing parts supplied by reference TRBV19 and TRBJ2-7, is DGGITQSPKYLFRKEGQNVTLSCEQNLNHDAMYWYRQDPGQGLRLIYYSQIVNDFQKGDIAEGYSVSREKKESFPLTVTSAQKNPTAFYLCASSSPRDRGSYEQYFGPGTRLTVT.

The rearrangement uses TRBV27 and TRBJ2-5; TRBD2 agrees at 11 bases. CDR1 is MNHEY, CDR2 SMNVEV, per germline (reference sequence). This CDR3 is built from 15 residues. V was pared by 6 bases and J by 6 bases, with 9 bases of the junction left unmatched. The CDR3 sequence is CASSTTSGSLKTQYF. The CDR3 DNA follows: TGTGCCAGCAGCACAACTAGCGGGAGTCTGAAGACCCAGTACTTC.

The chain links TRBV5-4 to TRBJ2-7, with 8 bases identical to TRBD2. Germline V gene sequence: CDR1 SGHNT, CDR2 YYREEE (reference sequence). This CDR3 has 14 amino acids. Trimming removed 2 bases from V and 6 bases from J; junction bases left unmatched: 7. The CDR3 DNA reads TGTGCCAGCAGCTTAGGGACTAGGGGAGTCGAGCAGTACTTC. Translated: CASSLGTRGVEQYF.

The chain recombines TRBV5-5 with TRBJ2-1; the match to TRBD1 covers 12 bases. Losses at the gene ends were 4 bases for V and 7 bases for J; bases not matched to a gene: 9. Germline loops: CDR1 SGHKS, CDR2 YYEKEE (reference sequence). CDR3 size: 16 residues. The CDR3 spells CASSPRGDRGLNEQFF. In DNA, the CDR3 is TGTGCCAGCAGCCCGAGGGGGGACAGGGGGCTGAATGAGCAGTTCTTC.

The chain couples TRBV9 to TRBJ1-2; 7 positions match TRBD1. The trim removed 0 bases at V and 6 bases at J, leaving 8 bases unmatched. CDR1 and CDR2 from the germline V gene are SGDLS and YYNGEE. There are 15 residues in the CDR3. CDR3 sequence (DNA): TGTGCCAGCAGCGTAGTTAGCCGACAGGGAGATGGCTACACCTTC. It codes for CASSVVSRQGDGYTF.

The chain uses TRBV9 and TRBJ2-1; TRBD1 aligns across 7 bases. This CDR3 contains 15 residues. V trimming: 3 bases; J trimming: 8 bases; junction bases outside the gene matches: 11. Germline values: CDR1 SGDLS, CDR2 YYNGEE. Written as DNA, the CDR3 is TGTGCCAGCAGCGGACAGGGAAGACCCTTTGATGAGCAGTTCTTC. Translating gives CASSGQGRPFDEQFF.

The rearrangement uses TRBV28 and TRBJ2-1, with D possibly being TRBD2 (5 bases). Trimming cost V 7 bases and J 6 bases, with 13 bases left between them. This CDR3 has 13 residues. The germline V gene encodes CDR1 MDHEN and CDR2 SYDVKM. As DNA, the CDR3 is TGTGCCAGCACGGTGGTAGCGATCAATGAGCAGTTCTTC. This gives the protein CASTVVAINEQFF.

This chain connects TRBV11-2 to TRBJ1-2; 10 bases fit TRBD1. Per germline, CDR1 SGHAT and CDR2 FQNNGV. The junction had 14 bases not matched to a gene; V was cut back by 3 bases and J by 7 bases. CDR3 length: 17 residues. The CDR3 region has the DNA TGTGCCAGCAGCTTGGCCGGGTCGGGACAGGGGCATATTGGCTACACCTTC. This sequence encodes CASSLAGSGQGHIGYTF.

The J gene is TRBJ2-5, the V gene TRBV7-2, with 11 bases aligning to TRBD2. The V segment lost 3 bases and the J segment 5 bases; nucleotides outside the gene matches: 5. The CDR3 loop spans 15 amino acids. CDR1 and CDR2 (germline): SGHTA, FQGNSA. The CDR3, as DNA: TGTGCCAGCAGCTTGGGACTAGCGGTCGCCGAGACCCAGTACTTC. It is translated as CASSLGLAVAETQYF.

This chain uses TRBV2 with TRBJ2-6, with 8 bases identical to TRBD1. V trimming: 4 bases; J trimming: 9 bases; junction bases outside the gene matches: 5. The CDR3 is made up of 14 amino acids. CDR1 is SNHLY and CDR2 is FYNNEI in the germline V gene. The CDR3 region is CASSGQGMVNVLTF. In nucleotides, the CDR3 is TGTGCCAGCAGTGGACAGGGGATGGTCAACGTCCTGACTTTC.

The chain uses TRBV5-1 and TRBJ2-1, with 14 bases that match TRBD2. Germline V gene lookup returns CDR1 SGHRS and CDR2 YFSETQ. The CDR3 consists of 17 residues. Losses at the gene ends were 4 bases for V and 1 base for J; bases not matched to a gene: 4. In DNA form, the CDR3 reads TGCGCCAGCAGCGCCGGGACTAGCGGGAGTTCCTACAATGAGCAGTTCTTC. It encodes CASSAGTSGSSYNEQFF.

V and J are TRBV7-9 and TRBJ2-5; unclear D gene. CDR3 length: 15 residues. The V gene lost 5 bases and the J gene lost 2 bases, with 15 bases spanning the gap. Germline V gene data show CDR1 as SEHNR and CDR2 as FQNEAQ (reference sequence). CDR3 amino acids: CASSRGGAVQETQYF. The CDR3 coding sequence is TGTGCCAGCAGCCGAGGTGGCGCAGTTCAAGAGACCCAGTACTTC.

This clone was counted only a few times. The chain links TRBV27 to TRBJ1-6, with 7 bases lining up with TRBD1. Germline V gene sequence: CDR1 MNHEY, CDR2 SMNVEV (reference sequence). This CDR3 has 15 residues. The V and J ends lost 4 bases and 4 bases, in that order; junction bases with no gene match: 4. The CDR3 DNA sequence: TGTGCCAGCAGTTCGGGACAGAATTATAATTCACCCCTCCACTTT. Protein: CASSSGQNYNSPLHF.

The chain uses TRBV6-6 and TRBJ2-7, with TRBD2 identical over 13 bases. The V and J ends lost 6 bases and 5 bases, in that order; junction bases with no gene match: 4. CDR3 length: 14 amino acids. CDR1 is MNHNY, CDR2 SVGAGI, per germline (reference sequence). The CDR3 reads CASRGTSGTDEQYF. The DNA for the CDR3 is TGTGCCAGCAGGGGGACTAGCGGGACCGACGAGCAGTACTTC.

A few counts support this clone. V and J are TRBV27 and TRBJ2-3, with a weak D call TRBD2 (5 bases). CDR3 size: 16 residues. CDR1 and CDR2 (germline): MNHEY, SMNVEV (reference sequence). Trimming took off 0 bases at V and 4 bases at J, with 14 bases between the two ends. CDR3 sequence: CASSLSAGHGPDTQYF. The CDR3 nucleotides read TGTGCCAGCAGTTTATCGGCGGGTCACGGTCCAGATACGCAGTATTTT.

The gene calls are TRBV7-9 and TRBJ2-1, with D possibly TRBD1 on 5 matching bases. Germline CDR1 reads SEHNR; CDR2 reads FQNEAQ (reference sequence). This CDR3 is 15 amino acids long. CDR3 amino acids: CAGAPTVSWGYEQFF. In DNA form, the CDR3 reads TGTGCAGGCGCCCCGACAGTTAGTTGGGGATATGAGCAGTTCTTC.